This T cell receptor beta chain was captured in a study of OX40 agonist ivuxolimab in advanced cancers. Comment on this clone: What it binds is not known.

Data came from immunoSEQ multiplex PCR; TCRdb stores just in-frame clones and leaves some out. The sample carries about 62,000 clones, 85% recorded once. Autoimmune disease history or systemic immunosuppression was exclusionary. General study points: Some of the nonresponding patients also showed low levels of normalized T-cell clonal expansion.

Germline values: CDR1 MDHEN, CDR2 SYDVKM. CDR3 length: 14 amino acids. V lost 9 bases and J lost 4, with 15 bases in between. The sequence derives from an adult with an advanced solid tumor such as melanoma, head and neck, liver or kidney cancer. The V and J genes are TRBV28 and TRBJ1-4; tentatively, D is TRBD1 (5 bases). The material was CD4+ or CD8+ T cells sorted from blood, obtained in a trial of the OX40 agonist ivuxolimab. DNA of the CDR3: TGTGCCAGTCGATGGGGGGAGGGTAATGAAAAACTGTTTTTT. Protein: CASRWGEGNEKLFF.